The 26 T cell receptor beta chains reported below all come from one sample, sequenced in a study of vaccination effects on CD4 cells after COVID-19 (dated by TCRdb to the early 2020s). The ViraFEST assay stimulated PBMC with viral peptide pools and then used TCR sequencing to identify antigen-specific CD4+ T cell clonotypes by expansion. After less than eleven days of culture, CD4+ T cells were isolated with the EasySep CD4+ T cell isolation kit. The absence of prior SARS-CoV-2 infection in healthy vaccine recipients was confirmed by negative nucleocapsid antibodies before and after vaccination. Library construction relied on the immunoSEQ multiplex PCR assay. TCRdb took this table from immuneACCESS and kept in-frame rearrangements with V and J called. Such tables lack part of the clones; where checked against another copy, unresolved V genes explain under half of the gap, and the rest is unexplained. Here the sample has roughly 63,000 clones; over 70% occur a single time. The ten largest clones represent roughly 4% of the sample.

The antigens these receptors bind are not known. The material sequenced was CD4+ T cells from PBMCs cultured with HCoV-OC43 spike peptides, taken before COVID-19 vaccination. The cell subset or site label on this specimen signifies: HCoV-OC43 spike overlapping peptide pool stimulation. The receptor set was obtained from a human donor who received a COVID-19 vaccine.

The chain joins TRBV4-2 to TRBJ1-6, with TRBD1 matching 11 bases. Germline-derived CDR1 and CDR2 are LGHNA and YNFKEQ. The trim removed 0 bases at V and 13 bases at J, leaving 2 bases unmatched. The length of the CDR3 is 14 residues. CDR3 in amino acids: CASSQDGTGGPLHF. The CDR3 nucleotides read TGTGCCAGCAGCCAAGATGGGACAGGGGGGCCCCTCCACTTT.

This clone was detected a few times. The chain joins TRBV5-6 to TRBJ1-1, with D perhaps matching TRBD1 (5 bases). V lost 1 base and J lost 0, with 10 bases in between. This CDR3 has 15 residues. Germline V gives CDR1 SGHDT, CDR2 YYEEEE. CDR3 nucleotide sequence: TGTGCCAGCAGCTTGTATCAGGGAGTGAACACTGAAGCTTTCTTT. Translated: CASSLYQGVNTEAFF.

In its sample, this clone was seen a few times. The gene calls are TRBV10-2 and TRBJ2-2, with TRBD1 matching 7 bases. This CDR3 comprises 15 residues. CDR1 and CDR2 (germline): WSHSY, SAAADI. V lost 2 bases and J lost 5; bases outside the gene matches: 5. The CDR3 here is CASSEIGRGTGELFF. CDR3 sequence (DNA): TGCGCCAGCAGTGAGATTGGCAGGGGGACCGGGGAGCTGTTTTTT.

V gene TRBV28 combines with J gene TRBJ1-5, with D possibly TRBD1 on 5 matching bases. Looked up from germline, CDR1 is MDHEN and CDR2 is SYDVKM. This CDR3 spans 12 amino acids. Deletions cut 6 bases from V and 7 bases from J, with 10 bases between. As DNA, the CDR3 is TGTGCCAGCAGGCCGGGGGGACAGCCCCAGCATTTT. Translated, it gives CASRPGGQPQHF.

The chain joins TRBV4-2 to TRBJ2-5, with 10 bases that match TRBD1. The CDR3 runs to 15 residues. Germline CDR1 and CDR2: LGHNA and YNFKEQ. V trimming: 1 base; J trimming: 4 bases; junction bases outside the gene matches: 3. CDR3 protein: CASSQGDRGLETQYF. CDR3 bases: TGTGCCAGCAGCCAAGGGGACAGGGGACTAGAGACCCAGTACTTC.

The chain recombines TRBV5-1 with TRBJ2-1; D gene unclear. The CDR3 has 17 amino acids. Trimming removed 0 bases at V and 0 bases at J, with 13 bases between. The germline CDR1 and CDR2 sequences are SGHRS and YFSETQ. The CDR3 sequence: CASSLVGTTSSYNEQFF. In nucleotides, the CDR3 is TGCGCCAGCAGCTTGGTTGGCACGACAAGCTCCTACAATGAGCAGTTCTTC.

The rearrangement links TRBV6-2 or TRBV6-3 to TRBJ2-1, with D unresolved. Germline-derived CDR1 and CDR2 are MNHEY and SVGEGT. Between the trimmed V and J ends, which lost 6 bases and 4 bases, there was a span of 10 bases. This CDR3 region has 13 residues. The CDR3 nucleotides read TGTGCCAGCAGCGCCCTCCATTACAATGAGCAGTTCTTC. It specifies CASSALHYNEQFF.

The chain employs TRBV6-5 and TRBJ2-7; maybe TRBD1 (6 bases). The CDR3 spans 15 residues. The V end was cut by 5 bases, the J end by 0 bases, with 14 bases between. Germline assignment: CDR1 MNHEY and CDR2 SVGAGI. The CDR3 region has the DNA TGTGCCAGCAGTCGGGACATTAGTCCCTCCTACGAGCAGTACGTC. Its translation is CASSRDISPSYEQYV.

This rearrangement joins TRBV24-1 to TRBJ2-1; 8 nucleotides agree with TRBD2. The CDR3 loop spans 16 amino acids. Germline CDR1 reads KGHDR; CDR2 reads SFDVKD. Trimming cost V 3 bases and J 4 bases; bases outside gene matches: 7. CDR3 region: CATSDPRGGGYNEQFF. The CDR3 bases are TGTGCCACCAGTGATCCCCGGGGGGGCGGATACAATGAGCAGTTCTTC.

This chain uses TRBV7-2 with TRBJ2-3; D may match TRBD1 or TRBD2 (6 bases each). V lost 3 bases, J lost 5 bases, and 9 bases lay in between. The germline V gene has CDR1 SGHTA and CDR2 FQGNSA. The CDR3 sequence is 13 residues long. Here the CDR3 DNA reads TGTGCCAGCAGCTTTAGGGGGGAAGATACGCAGTATTTT. The encoded protein is CASSFRGEDTQYF.

The CDR3 region has the DNA TGCAGCGTACGAACAGGGCCTGAGCAGTTCTTC. Translation gives CSVRTGPEQFF. This chain connects TRBV29-1 to TRBJ2-1; tentative D call: TRBD1 (6 bases). The CDR3 loop spans 11 amino acids. V lost 6 bases, J lost 9 bases, and 12 bases lay in between. From germline, CDR1 is SQVTM and CDR2 ANQGSEA.

V usage is TRBV7-7 and J usage is TRBJ1-5; D not certain. CDR3 length equals 13 residues. V was trimmed by 2 bases and J by 3 bases, leaving 5 bases between them. Germline CDR1 reads SSHAT; CDR2 reads FNYEAQ (reference sequence). CDR3 DNA: TGTGCCAGCAGCTTATCGGACAATCAGCCCCAGCATTTT. It codes for CASSLSDNQPQHF.

The rearrangement links TRBV13 to TRBJ2-6; D ambiguous. The CDR3 extends over 15 amino acids. Trimming stripped 5 bases from V and 0 bases from J, with 8 bases between. The V gene's germline CDR1 is PRHDT and CDR2 FYEKMQ (reference sequence). CDR3 loop: CASSPGSSGANVLTF. In DNA, the CDR3 is TGTGCCAGCAGCCCAGGTTCCTCTGGGGCCAACGTCCTGACTTTC.

The rearrangement joins TRBV7-8 to TRBJ1-5, with D perhaps matching TRBD1 (5 bases). The germline V gene has CDR1 SGHVS and CDR2 FQNEAQ. The CDR3 is 18 amino acids. Trimming removed 5 bases from V and 1 base from J, with 21 bases in between. The CDR3 here is CASSPYLIIRDSNQPQHF. The CDR3 DNA sequence: TGTGCCAGCAGCCCTTACCTCATCATAAGGGACAGCAATCAGCCCCAGCATTTT.

This clone showed up just a few times. Other DNA sequences from this sample encode an identical CDR3 as well. This sequence joins TRBV18 and TRBJ1-5; D is unresolved. Germline lookup yields CDR1 KGHSH and CDR2 LQKENI. The V gene lost 1 base and the J gene lost 0 bases, with 4 bases spanning the gap. This CDR3 has 14 amino acids. CDR3 DNA sequence: TGTGCCAGCTCACCACAGGGTAGCAATCAGCCCCAGCATTTT. Encoded protein: CASSPQGSNQPQHF.

This sequence joins TRBV2 and TRBJ1-1; D is unresolved. Germline CDR1 SNHLY, CDR2 FYNNEI. The CDR3 is 15 amino acids. V shed 4 bases and J shed 5 bases, with 17 bases lying between them. CDR3 coding DNA: TGTGCCAGCAGTGGAGCTACGAGGGTTGGGACTGAAGCTTTCTTT. It yields the protein CASSGATRVGTEAFF.

The V gene is TRBV14, the J gene TRBJ2-5; TRBD1 matches 9 bases. The CDR3 has 13 amino acids. Germline V lookup: CDR1 SGHDN, CDR2 FVKESK. V lost 6 bases and J lost 5; bases outside the gene matches: 4. The CDR3 DNA is TGTGCCAGCAGACAGGGGGCTAGGGAGACCCAGTACTTC. It codes for CASRQGARETQYF.

This CDR3 reads CASSQILGDGGETQYF. The CDR3 bases are TGTGCCAGCAGCCAGATTTTGGGTGACGGGGGAGAGACCCAGTACTTC. This chain connects TRBV3-1 (or the pseudogene TRBV3-2) to TRBJ2-5, with a tentative D call TRBD2 (6 bases). The CDR3 extends over 16 amino acids. The V gene lost 3 bases and the J gene lost 4 bases, with 18 bases spanning the gap. In germline, CDR1 is LGHDT, CDR2 YNNKEL (reference sequence).

The gene calls are TRBV7-2 and TRBJ1-6; D is unclear. Germline assignment: CDR1 SGHTA and CDR2 FQGNSA. V dropped 4 bases and J dropped 5 bases, with 12 bases sitting between them. This CDR3 contains 15 residues. CDR3 coding DNA: TGTGCCAGCAGCTCATTTCGATTGGATAATTCACCCCTCCACTTT. This encodes CASSSFRLDNSPLHF.

The CDR3 loop reads CASSPNHVRGNEQFF. Here the CDR3 DNA reads TGTGCCAGCAGCCCGAATCACGTGAGGGGCAATGAGCAGTTCTTC. The chain carries TRBV7-6 and TRBJ2-1; possibly TRBD1 or TRBD2 for D (5 bases each). V lost 5 bases to trimming and J lost 6 bases, with 17 bases between them. CDR3 length equals 15 residues. Per the germline V gene, CDR1 is SGHVS and CDR2 is FNYEAQ.

The CDR3 DNA is TGTGCCAGCTCACCATGGGGACAGGGGCCCCAGAGTACGCAGTATTTT. Protein: CASSPWGQGPQSTQYF. The chain is built from TRBV18 and TRBJ2-3; 10 nucleotides agree with TRBD1. The CDR3 is 16 amino acids. Germline V CDR1 and CDR2: KGHSH, LQKENI. V shed 2 bases, J shed 8 bases, and the junction held 10 bases outside the gene matches.

There are a few counts of this clone. The chain carries TRBV2 and TRBJ1-4; TRBD1 might be the D (6 bases). Trimming shortened V by 8 bases and J by 12 bases, and 22 bases separated the two germline ends. This CDR3 comprises 14 residues. Germline V CDR1 and CDR2: SNHLY, FYNNEI. CDR3: CASFSLGTGTQLFF. For the CDR3, the DNA is TGTGCCAGCTTTTCATTAGGCACAGGGACCCAACTGTTTTTT.

Turning to this clone: This sample includes further DNA sequences coding for the same CDR3. V and J are TRBV2 and TRBJ1-1; no firm D call. In germline, CDR1 is SNHLY, CDR2 FYNNEI. V lost 1 base and J lost 1, with 4 bases in between. The CDR3 loop spans 13 amino acids. The CDR3 DNA follows: TGTGCCAGCAGTGAAGTGGGGAACACTGAAGCTTTCTTT. It translates to CASSEVGNTEAFF.

The genes are TRBV10-1 and TRBJ2-1; D uncertain. Looked up from germline, CDR1 is WNHNN and CDR2 is SYGVQD (reference sequence). V lost 2 bases to trimming and J lost 4 bases, with 6 bases between them. This CDR3 has 13 residues. The CDR3 nucleotides read TGCGCCAGCAGTGAGGCCCTTTACAATGAGCAGTTCTTC. This sequence encodes CASSEALYNEQFF.

The chain joins TRBV28 to TRBJ2-3; 7 nucleotides align to TRBD2. V trimming: 3 bases; J trimming: 6 bases; junction bases outside the gene matches: 12. CDR1 MDHEN and CDR2 SYDVKM come from the germline V gene. CDR3 length: 16 amino acids. The CDR3 loop is CASSFQAGNNGDTQYF. CDR3 sequence (DNA): TGTGCCAGCAGTTTTCAAGCGGGGAACAACGGGGATACGCAGTATTTT. Complete variable domain (other parts from reference TRBV28 and TRBJ2-3): DVKVTQSSRYLVKRTGEKVFLECVQDMDHENMFWYRQDPGLGLRLIYFSYDVKMKEKGDIPEGYSVSREKKERFSLILESASTNQTSMYLCASSFQAGNNGDTQYFGPGTRLTVL.

This sequence joins TRBV18 and TRBJ2-4, with D possibly TRBD2 on 6 matching bases. V shed 3 bases and J shed 0 bases, with 15 bases lying between them. This CDR3 comprises 17 residues. CDR1 KGHSH and CDR2 LQKENI come from the germline V gene. The CDR3 DNA follows: TGTGCCAGCTCACCCCCTGGACTACCCCTAGCCAAAAACATTCAGTACTTC. It yields the protein CASSPPGLPLAKNIQYF.